Here is one T cell receptor beta chain with its context. What this receptor recognizes is not known. Nothing much larger sits one base from this clone, and base qualities are not available. The junction shows trimming of 1 base on V and 9 bases on J, plus 3 bases between the germline ends. Including cysteine and phenylalanine, the CDR3 has 9 amino acids. Only CDR3 DNA remains: 27 bases, in frame from the first base. As encoded in the germline V gene (reference sequence), CDR1 is DFQATT while CDR2 is SNEGSKA. The donors were healthy, HIV-negative adults with no recently reported acute infections or vaccinations. Every donor was a Caucasian adult living in Nashville, Tennessee, USA. The CD8 memory samples were a combination of magnetically selected CD45RO+ cells and CCR7-negative CD45RA+ effector memory (TemRA) cells. Blood was collected by leukapheresis, and PBMCs were isolated by Ficoll-Histopaque density gradient centrifugation and then cryopreserved in liquid nitrogen vapor phase. Analytical flow cytometry was used to check the purity and quantity of each magnetically sorted T cell population. Each sorted fraction had its genomic DNA isolated and then quantified by UV absorbance on a Nanodrop 2000c.

This sample is part of a study of shared clonotypes between healthy human individuals (dated by TCRdb to the early 2020s). A note on the overall study: The cohort comprised a couple of women and three men aged 18 to 49 years. Libraries were prepared and TCR repertoires were sequenced by different laboratories using diverse techniques, in order to increase sequencing depth and limit assay-specific biases. To estimate repertoire size and how much clonotypes are shared between individuals, the study performed deep sequencing of blood TCR repertoires from roughly five healthy adults. For each donor, CD4 naive and CD4 memory were each run on three plates, CD8 naive on two plates, and CD8 memory on one plate. Leukapheresis yielded between about 0.9 and 9.5 billion PBMCs per donor. Results and caveats for the whole study, not just this receptor: Even with the large sequencing depth, rarefaction of the sorted-subset datasets indicated that sequencing was incomplete. When four donors were compared, the shared fraction of clonotypes was roughly 5% for naive CD4, approximately 3.5% for naive CD8, 2.3% for memory CD4, and 0.35% to 0.5% for memory CD8. Because the study included only a small number of donors, the genetic and exposure-history diversity represented was limited. Clonotypes shared by all four sorted-subset donors showed higher generation probabilities than non-shared clonotypes. Sampling was restricted to blood, and TCR repertoires in tissue are likely to differ from TCR repertoires in blood. Estimated clonotype richness was generally larger for naive than for memory subsets. Pairwise subsampling indicated that sequencing depth was expected to affect the degree of clonotype sharing among donors.

Using the deep immunoSEQ assay, TCR CDR3 regions were amplified from genomic DNA by multiplex PCR. Extracted genomic DNA from each cell subset was spread evenly across all wells of several immunoSEQ 96-well plates, with each plate serving as a replicate. Each replicate PCR for sorted subsets received about 210 ng genomic DNA, equal to 30,000 or so T cell genomes. The purified libraries were quantified using a Qubit 3.0 fluorometer, sized with a Bioanalyzer 2100, and then quantified again using the KAPA Library Quantification kit. Every immunoSEQ 96-well plate was sequenced on a dedicated single-read 150-cycle Illumina NextSeq 550 flow cell. The paper's processing steps were these. Because the immunoSEQ output held only junctional sequences and lacked quality scores, the filtering could not match the filtering applied to full-length reads. Sequences were annotated with PyIR, a Python wrapper for IgBLAST v1.9, using IMGT germline references to assign V/J genes and CDR3. Reads were filtered out if the reads had weak V/J assignments (E-value above 1e-6), no CDR3, stop codons, out-of-frame junctions, or ambiguous translated residues. A V3J clonotype was defined by an identical inferred V gene, J gene, and CDR3 amino acid sequence. To compute the percentage overlap between repertoires, the number of shared unique clonotypes was divided by the size of the smaller repertoire. Richness of each repertoire was evaluated using RTK rarefaction, the Chao1 estimator, and Recon v2.1 estimates of unobserved clonotypes. For all TCRbeta clonotypes obtained by the gDNA method from several donors, generation probabilities were computed with OLGA. The table was pulled from immuneACCESS by TCRdb, which kept in-frame rearrangements only. Such tables lose some clones; where checked, under half of the loss comes from unresolved V genes, and the rest has no known cause. The V and J calls and clone size were taken over from that table, and D and trimming were inferred from the DNA. This sample gives under 350,000 clones in total; around 87% of them show up just once. Roughly 17% of the sample lies in the top ten.

The sequence is built from TRBV20-1 and TRBJ1-2; the D gene is not confidently resolved. This clonotype was sampled from a man between 18 and 35 years old in good health. The sequencing sample was made of memory CD8+ T cells sorted from blood. The cell subset or site tag for this specimen amounts to: CD45RO+ cells pooled with CCR7-negative TemRA cells. The CDR3 is CSARGRYTF. The nucleotides are TGCAGTGCTAGAGGTCGCTACACCTTC.